The 21 T cell receptor beta chains in this list originate from one sample, sequenced in a study of shared clonotypes between healthy human individuals. Only in-frame clones appear in the TCRdb table, and some are missing; sequencing was by immunoSEQ multiplex PCR. The sample carries millions of clones, roughly 94% recorded once. CD8 cells regarded as naive lacked CD45RO, were positively chosen for CCR7, and omitted terminally differentiated effector memory CD45RA+ cells. Sequenced: naive CD8+ T cells sorted from blood. These receptors all come from a man aged 18 to 29 in good health.

This chain links TRBV6-5 with TRBJ1-2; D possibly corresponds to TRBD1 (6 bases). CDR1 is MNHEY, CDR2 SVGAGI, per germline. Trimming left V 5 bases short and J 1 base short, with 14 bases between. This CDR3 region has 15 residues. For the CDR3, the DNA is TGTGCCAGCAGTACGCCGGGACAAGATAACTATGGCTACACCTTC. Translation gives CASSTPGQDNYGYTF.

This chain joins TRBV13 and TRBJ2-1; TRBD2 is a possible D gene (5 bases). This CDR3 is 12 amino acids long. Trimming pared 10 bases from V and 7 bases from J, leaving 14 bases between. Per germline, CDR1 PRHDT and CDR2 FYEKMQ (reference sequence). In DNA, the CDR3 is TGTGCCACCACCTCCGGGGTAAATGAGCAGTTCTTC. Translated: CATTSGVNEQFF.

This clone was seen just once. V gene TRBV29-1 combines with J gene TRBJ1-1; 8 bases are a match to TRBD1. This CDR3 is 15 amino acids long. Germline V gene data show CDR1 as SQVTM and CDR2 as ANQGSEA. The junction had 4 bases not matched to a gene; V was cut back by 0 bases and J by 1 base. The CDR3 nucleotides read TGCAGCGTTGAAGATCCAGGGGGCCAGAACACTGAAGCTTTCTTT. Translation gives CSVEDPGGQNTEAFF.

The chain recombines TRBV9 with TRBJ2-3; TRBD2 matches at 10 bases. V dropped 5 bases and J dropped 1; count of bases not matched to a gene: 4. The germline V gene has CDR1 SGDLS and CDR2 YYNGEE. The CDR3 is 15 amino acids. The CDR3 nucleotides read TGTGCCAGCAGGACCGGGACTAGCGGCACAGATACGCAGTATTTT. Translating it yields CASRTGTSGTDTQYF.

The chain uses TRBV28 and TRBJ2-7, with TRBD1 matching over 8 bases. The trim removed 5 bases at V and 1 base at J, leaving 4 bases unmatched. The V gene's germline CDR1 is MDHEN and CDR2 SYDVKM. The CDR3 is made up of 14 amino acids. The CDR3 DNA follows: TGTGCCAGCAGTCCCGGACAGGGTTCCTACGAGCAGTACTTC. This gives the protein CASSPGQGSYEQYF.

The V and J genes are TRBV29-1 and TRBJ2-7, with no clear D. Deletions cut 0 bases from V and 1 base from J, with 7 bases between. The germline CDR1 and CDR2 sequences are SQVTM and ANQGSEA. This CDR3 spans 13 amino acids. CDR3 amino acids: CSVEETESYEQYF. Written as DNA, the CDR3 is TGCAGCGTTGAAGAAACTGAGTCCTACGAGCAGTACTTC.

The chain couples TRBV4-2 to TRBJ2-7; TRBD1 matches 7 bases. There are 16 residues in the CDR3. Trimming cost V 0 bases and J 4 bases; bases outside gene matches: 9. Germline V gene sequence: CDR1 LGHNA, CDR2 YNFKEQ. The CDR3 sequence is CASSQDQNAGGYEQYF. CDR3 DNA: TGTGCCAGCAGCCAAGATCAAAACGCAGGGGGTTACGAGCAGTACTTC.

This chain connects TRBV10-1 to TRBJ2-7, with D perhaps matching TRBD1 (6 bases). This CDR3 is built from 13 residues. V dropped 8 bases and J dropped 2 bases, with 13 bases sitting between them. From germline, CDR1 is WNHNN and CDR2 SYGVQD (reference sequence). The CDR3 here is CASSDRSTYEQYF. In DNA, the CDR3 is TGCGCCAGCTCCGACAGGTCCACCTACGAGCAGTACTTC.

V is TRBV29-1 and J is TRBJ2-5; 9 nucleotides line up with TRBD1. CDR3 length: 13 amino acids. With 8 bases clipped from V and 4 bases from J, the junction kept 8 bases outside the gene matches. CDR1 is SQVTM, CDR2 ANQGSEA, per germline. CDR3 nucleotide sequence: TGCAGCCTAAGGACAGGGGTAGCAGAGACCCAGTACTTC. This gives the protein CSLRTGVAETQYF.

This clone was observed a single time. The rearrangement uses TRBV5-8 and TRBJ2-7; D ambiguous. The germline CDR1 and CDR2 sequences are SGHTS and YDEGEE. Trimming removed 4 bases at V and 1 base at J, with 12 bases between. CDR3 size: 14 residues. CDR3 residues: CASSPVENSYEQYF. The CDR3 DNA reads TGTGCCAGCAGCCCGGTGGAAAATTCCTACGAGCAGTACTTC. Using reference TRBV5-8 and TRBJ2-7 for the parts outside the CDR3, the full variable domain is EAGVTQSPTHLIKTRGQQATLRCSPISGHTSVYWYQQALGLGLQFLLWYDEGEERNRGNFPPRFSGRQFPNYSSELNVNALELEDSALYLCASSPVENSYEQYFGPGTRLTVT.

The chain recombines TRBV21-1 with TRBJ2-2. TRBV21-1 is designated a pseudogene. The length of the CDR3 is 16 residues. CDR3: CASSRWTGADTGELFF. CDR3 nucleotide sequence: TGTGCCAGCAGCAGGTGGACGGGGGCGGACACCGGGGAGCTGTTTTTT.

This rearrangement joins TRBV27 to TRBJ2-7, with 13 bases that match TRBD2. The V gene end was trimmed by 6 bases and the J gene end by 2 bases; junction bases not matched to a gene: 13. Germline V gene data show CDR1 as MNHEY and CDR2 as SMNVEV (reference sequence). This CDR3 region has 18 residues. The CDR3 nucleotides read TGTGCCAGCAGGGGGACTAGCGGGACTACGGAGCTTACCTACGAGCAGTACTTC. It translates to CASRGTSGTTELTYEQYF.

Concerning this clone itself: Other DNA sequences in the same sample also yield this CDR3. The chain has TRBV4-3 and TRBJ2-7; 7 bases map to TRBD1. The CDR3 runs 13 residues. Per the germline V gene, CDR1 is LGHNA and CDR2 is YSLEER. J gave up 3 bases and V 2 bases, and 1 base lay outside the gene matches. The CDR3 region is CASSQYRGYEQYF. The CDR3 nucleotides read TGCGCCAGCAGCCAATACAGGGGCTACGAGCAGTACTTC.

The chain uses TRBV7-6 and TRBJ2-1, with 9 bases aligning to TRBD1. The germline gives CDR1 SGHVS, CDR2 FNYEAQ. The CDR3 contains 16 residues. With 5 bases clipped from V and 3 bases from J, the junction kept 8 bases outside the gene matches. The CDR3 is CASSPPDRGGYNEQFF. The CDR3 region has the DNA TGTGCCAGCAGCCCCCCGGACAGGGGAGGCTACAATGAGCAGTTCTTC.

The chain joins TRBV2 to TRBJ1-1; D gene uncertain. The CDR3 is 14 amino acids. Trimming stripped 1 base from V and 1 base from J, with 7 bases between. Germline V gene sequence: CDR1 SNHLY, CDR2 FYNNEI. For the CDR3, the DNA is TGTGCCAGCAGTGAAGAGGCAGGGAACACTGAAGCTTTCTTT. Translation: CASSEEAGNTEAFF.

The chain employs TRBV5-6 and TRBJ2-7; D is possibly TRBD1 or TRBD2 (5 bases each). Trimming removed 3 bases from V and 7 bases from J, with 14 bases in between. Germline V lookup: CDR1 SGHDT, CDR2 YYEEEE. The CDR3 length is 13 residues. Written as DNA, the CDR3 is TGTGCCAGCAGCTGGGGGTGGGCCGCGGAGCAGTACTTC. It yields the protein CASSWGWAAEQYF.

The chain uses TRBV27 and TRBJ2-3; the D call may be TRBD1 or TRBD2 (5 bases each). This CDR3 spans 15 amino acids. Germline V lookup: CDR1 MNHEY, CDR2 SMNVEV (reference sequence). Trimming removed 5 bases from V and 3 bases from J, with 15 bases in between. The CDR3 here is CASSPHWGSTDTQYF. The CDR3 nucleotides read TGTGCCAGCAGTCCCCACTGGGGGTCAACAGATACGCAGTATTTT.

This chain connects TRBV2 to TRBJ1-5; TRBD1 is a possible D gene (5 bases). V was cut by 4 bases and J by 3 bases, with 19 bases left in between. Germline CDR1 and CDR2: SNHLY and FYNNEI. The CDR3 loop spans 17 amino acids. CDR3 DNA sequence: TGTGCCAGCAGTGTCCCCTGGGGGGGGGATGACAATCAGCCCCAGCATTTT. Translated: CASSVPWGGDDNQPQHF.

This rearrangement joins TRBV2 to TRBJ2-3; perhaps TRBD1 as D (5 bases). Trimming took 11 bases from V and 0 from J, leaving 18 bases between them. CDR1 is SNHLY and CDR2 is FYNNEI in the germline V gene. The length of the CDR3 is 15 residues. The CDR3 DNA reads as TGTGCCGGCCCGAGGCTTCAGGGTAGCACAGATACGCAGTATTTT. Amino acid sequence: CAGPRLQGSTDTQYF.

This rearrangement joins TRBV4-3 to TRBJ2-3; maybe TRBD2 (5 bases). Germline assignment: CDR1 LGHNA and CDR2 YSLEER. V was trimmed by 0 bases and J by 6 bases, leaving 19 bases between them. This CDR3 spans 17 amino acids. CDR3 in DNA: TGCGCCAGCAGCCAAGATGGGATAGGACTGCTAGGGGATACGCAGTATTTT. As protein: CASSQDGIGLLGDTQYF.

The rearrangement links TRBV11-2 to TRBJ2-1; 13 bases are shared with TRBD2. The CDR3 extends over 17 amino acids. CDR1 is SGHAT, CDR2 FQNNGV, per germline. Losses at the gene ends were 2 bases for V and 16 bases for J; bases not matched to a gene: 17. Here the CDR3 DNA reads TGTGCCAGCAGCTTATTCCGCCGCGGGACTAGCGGGAAGCCCCCCTTCTTC. Translating gives CASSLFRRGTSGKPPFF.